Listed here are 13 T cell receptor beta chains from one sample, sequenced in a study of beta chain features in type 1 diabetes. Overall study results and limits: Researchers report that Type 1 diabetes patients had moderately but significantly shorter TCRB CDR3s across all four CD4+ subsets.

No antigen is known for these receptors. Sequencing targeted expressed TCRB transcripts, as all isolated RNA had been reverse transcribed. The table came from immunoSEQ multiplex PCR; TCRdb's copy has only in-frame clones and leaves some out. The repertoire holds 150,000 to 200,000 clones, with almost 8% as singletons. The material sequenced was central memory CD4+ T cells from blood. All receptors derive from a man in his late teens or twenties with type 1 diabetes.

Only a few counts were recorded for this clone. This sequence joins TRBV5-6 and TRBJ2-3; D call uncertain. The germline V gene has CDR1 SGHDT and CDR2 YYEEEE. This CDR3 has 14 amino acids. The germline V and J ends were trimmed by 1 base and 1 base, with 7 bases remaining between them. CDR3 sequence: CASSLLFGTDTQYF. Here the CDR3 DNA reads TGTGCCAGCAGCTTGTTATTTGGCACAGATACGCAGTATTTT. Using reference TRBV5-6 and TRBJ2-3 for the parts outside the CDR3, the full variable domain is DAGVTQSPTHLIKTRGQQVTLRCSPKSGHDTVSWYQQALGQGPQFIFQYYEEEERQRGNFPDRFSGHQFPNYSSELNVNALLLGDSALYLCASSLLFGTDTQYFGPGTRLTVL.

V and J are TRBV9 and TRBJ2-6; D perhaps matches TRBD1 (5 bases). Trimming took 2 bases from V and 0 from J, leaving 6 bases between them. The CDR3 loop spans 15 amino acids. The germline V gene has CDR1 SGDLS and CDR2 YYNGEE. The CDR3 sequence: CASSVQGSGANVLTF. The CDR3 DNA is TGTGCCAGCAGCGTTCAGGGCTCTGGGGCCAACGTCCTGACTTTC.

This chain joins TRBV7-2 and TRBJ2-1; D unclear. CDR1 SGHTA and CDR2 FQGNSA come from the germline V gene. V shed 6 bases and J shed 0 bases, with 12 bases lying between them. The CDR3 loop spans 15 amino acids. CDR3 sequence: CASRQDWSSYNEQFF. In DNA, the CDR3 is TGTGCCAGCAGACAAGACTGGAGCTCCTACAATGAGCAGTTCTTC.

CDR3 protein: CASAGLGETQYF. The CDR3 DNA sequence: TGCGCCAGCGCGGGATTGGGAGAGACCCAGTACTTC. The chain has TRBV10-2 and TRBJ2-5; the D gene is possibly TRBD2 (6 bases). This CDR3 contains 12 residues. Germline V gene lookup returns CDR1 WSHSY and CDR2 SAAADI. V was shortened by 8 bases and J by 4 bases, with 11 bases between the two germline ends.

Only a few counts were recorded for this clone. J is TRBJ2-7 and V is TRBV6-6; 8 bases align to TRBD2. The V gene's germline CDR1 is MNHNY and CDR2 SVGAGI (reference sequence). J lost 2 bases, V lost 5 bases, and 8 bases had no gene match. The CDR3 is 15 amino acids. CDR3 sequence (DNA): TGTGCCAGCAGTCCGCCGGGGGGGTACACCTACGAGCAGTACTTC. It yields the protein CASSPPGGYTYEQYF.

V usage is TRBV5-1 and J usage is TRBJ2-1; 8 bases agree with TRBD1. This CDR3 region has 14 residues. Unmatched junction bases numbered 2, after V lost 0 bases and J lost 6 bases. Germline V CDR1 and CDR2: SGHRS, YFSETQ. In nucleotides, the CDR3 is TGCGCCAGCAGCTTGGCTACAGGGGGCAATGAGCAGTTCTTC. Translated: CASSLATGGNEQFF.

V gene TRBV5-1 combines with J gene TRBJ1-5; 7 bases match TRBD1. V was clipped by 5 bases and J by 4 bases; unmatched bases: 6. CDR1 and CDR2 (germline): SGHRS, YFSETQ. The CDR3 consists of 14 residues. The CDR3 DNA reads TGCGCCAGCAGTACAGGGGTCGGGAATCAGCCCCAGCATTTT. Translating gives CASSTGVGNQPQHF. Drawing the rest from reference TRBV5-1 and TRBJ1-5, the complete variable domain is KAGVTQTPRYLIKTRGQQVTLSCSPISGHRSVSWYQQTPGQGLQFLFEYFSETQRNKGNFPGRFSGRQFSNSRSEMNVSTLELGDSALYLCASSTGVGNQPQHFGDGTRLSIL.

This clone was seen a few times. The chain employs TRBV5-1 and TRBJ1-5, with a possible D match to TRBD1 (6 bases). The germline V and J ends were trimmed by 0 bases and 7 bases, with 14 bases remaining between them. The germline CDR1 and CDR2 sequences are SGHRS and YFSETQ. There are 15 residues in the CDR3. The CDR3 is CASSLGEAGVQPQHF. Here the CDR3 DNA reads TGCGCCAGCAGCTTGGGCGAGGCAGGGGTACAGCCCCAGCATTTT.

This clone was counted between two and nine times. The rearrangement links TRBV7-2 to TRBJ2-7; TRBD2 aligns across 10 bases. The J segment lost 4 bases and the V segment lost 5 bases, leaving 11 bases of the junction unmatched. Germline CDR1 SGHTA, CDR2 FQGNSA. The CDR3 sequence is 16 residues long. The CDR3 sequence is CASSRGLEREGYEQYF. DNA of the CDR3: TGTGCCAGCAGCCGGGGCTTGGAGCGGGAGGGTTACGAGCAGTACTTC.

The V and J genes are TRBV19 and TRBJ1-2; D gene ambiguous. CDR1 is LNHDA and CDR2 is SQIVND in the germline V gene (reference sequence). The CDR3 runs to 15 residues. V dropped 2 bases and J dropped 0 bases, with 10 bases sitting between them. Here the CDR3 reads CASSIYSVANYGYTF. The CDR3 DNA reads TGTGCCAGTAGTATATACTCGGTCGCTAACTATGGCTACACCTTC.

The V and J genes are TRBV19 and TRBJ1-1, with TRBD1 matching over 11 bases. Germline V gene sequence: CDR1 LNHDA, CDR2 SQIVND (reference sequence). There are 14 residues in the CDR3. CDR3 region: CTRTGGGGGSEAFF. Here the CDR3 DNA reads TGTACCCGGACAGGGGGCGGAGGAGGGTCTGAAGCTTTCTTT.

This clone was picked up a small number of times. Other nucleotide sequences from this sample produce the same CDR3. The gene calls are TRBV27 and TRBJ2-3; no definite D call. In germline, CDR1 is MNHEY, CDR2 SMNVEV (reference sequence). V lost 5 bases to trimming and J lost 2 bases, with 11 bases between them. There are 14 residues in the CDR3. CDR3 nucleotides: TGTGCCAGCAGTCCAGGCAGGTACACAGATACGCAGTATTTT. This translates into CASSPGRYTDTQYF.

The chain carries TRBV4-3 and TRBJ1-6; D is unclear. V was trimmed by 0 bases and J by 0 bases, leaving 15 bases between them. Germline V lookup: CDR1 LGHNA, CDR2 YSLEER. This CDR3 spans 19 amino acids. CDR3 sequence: CASSQDARAGSSYNSPLHF. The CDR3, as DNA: TGCGCCAGCAGCCAAGATGCGAGGGCTGGGAGCTCCTATAATTCACCCCTCCACTTT.